These 24 T cell receptor beta chains came from one sample sequenced in a study of cytomegalovirus exposure and HLA in healthy donors. Libraries were prepared by immunoSEQ multiplex PCR; TCRdb keeps only in-frame clonotypes and omits some of them. The profile shows approximately 210,000 clones, around nine tenths of them singletons. Sequenced material: PBMCs. The receptors were gathered from a woman aged 18-29 years in good health and CMV-seronegative.

The V gene is TRBV10-2, the J gene TRBJ1-2; D possibly corresponds to TRBD1 (6 bases). CDR1 WSHSY and CDR2 SAAADI come from the germline V gene. V was trimmed by 3 bases and J by 1 base, leaving 21 bases between them. This CDR3 comprises 18 residues. The CDR3 DNA sequence: TGCGCCAGCAGTGAATTGTCGGGCAGGGGCTCCCTTAACTATGGCTACACCTTC. The encoded protein is CASSELSGRGSLNYGYTF.

This clone was seen a handful of times. The chain links TRBV9 to TRBJ1-2; the D is unclear. The germline CDR1 and CDR2 sequences are SGDLS and YYNGEE. This CDR3 has 16 amino acids. V dropped 0 bases and J dropped 5 bases, with 17 bases sitting between them. CDR3 DNA sequence: TGTGCCAGCAGCGTAGAGTGGGCAGGTGGGCTTTATGGCTACACCTTC. The encoded protein is CASSVEWAGGLYGYTF.

This chain connects TRBV5-1 to TRBJ2-2, with D uncertain. Germline lookup yields CDR1 SGHRS and CDR2 YFSETQ. This CDR3 region has 14 residues. The ends were cut back, 4 bases at V and 0 bases at J, with 7 bases in the middle. For the CDR3, the DNA is TGCGCCAGCAGCCGTAATCCGAACACCGGGGAGCTGTTTTTT. It yields the protein CASSRNPNTGELFF.

This sequence joins TRBV27 and TRBJ1-5; a weak D match, TRBD1 (6 bases). CDR1 and CDR2 (germline): MNHEY, SMNVEV (reference sequence). V shed 4 bases and J shed 7 bases, with 14 bases lying between them. CDR3 size: 14 residues. CDR3 DNA sequence: TGTGCCAGCAGTTCCCAGGGGACAAGGCAGCCCCAGCATTTT. Translating it yields CASSSQGTRQPQHF.

The V and J genes are TRBV6-5 and TRBJ2-1; D is possibly TRBD2 (5 bases). This CDR3 region has 15 residues. Trimming took 5 bases from V and 0 from J, leaving 11 bases between them. The germline CDR1 and CDR2 sequences are MNHEY and SVGAGI. CDR3 coding DNA: TGTGCCAGCAGTGCAGTTGCGGGCTCCTACAATGAGCAGTTCTTC. Translated: CASSAVAGSYNEQFF.

This clone was recorded once. The genes are TRBV7-2 and TRBJ2-5; TRBD2 matches 15 bases. Germline CDR1 SGHTA, CDR2 FQGNSA. This CDR3 is built from 16 residues. J lost 8 bases, V lost 4 bases, and 8 bases had no gene match. CDR3 nucleotide sequence: TGTGCCAGCAGCTCGGGACTAGCGGGAGGCTCTCCAACCCAGTACTTC. Translation gives CASSSGLAGGSPTQYF.

The chain is built from TRBV5-4 and TRBJ2-5; 8 bases align to TRBD1. This CDR3 comprises 15 residues. V dropped 3 bases and J dropped 2; count of bases not matched to a gene: 6. Per germline, CDR1 SGHNT and CDR2 YYREEE (reference sequence). The CDR3 DNA follows: TGTGCCAGCAGCTCGAAACAGGGGGTACAAGAGACCCAGTACTTC. It codes for CASSSKQGVQETQYF.

The chain employs TRBV6-5 and TRBJ2-7; D gene unclear. CDR3 length: 13 residues. Germline V CDR1 and CDR2: MNHEY, SVGAGI. V was pared by 5 bases and J by 4 bases, with 12 bases between. The CDR3 DNA sequence: TGTGCCAGCAGTCCTCATGACTGGTACGAGCAGTACTTC. Protein sequence: CASSPHDWYEQYF.

This chain joins TRBV7-2 and TRBJ2-7, with 13 bases identical to TRBD2. The CDR3 contains 14 residues. The V gene end was trimmed by 3 bases and the J gene end by 9 bases; junction bases not matched to a gene: 5. Germline V CDR1 and CDR2: SGHTA, FQGNSA. The CDR3 is CASSFTSGRAGQYF. The CDR3 bases are TGTGCCAGCAGCTTTACTAGCGGGAGGGCCGGGCAGTACTTC.

The chain employs TRBV15 and TRBJ2-1; 8 bases agree with TRBD2. With 0 bases clipped from V and 0 bases from J, the junction kept 16 bases outside the gene matches. From germline, CDR1 is LNHNV and CDR2 YYDKDF (reference sequence). This CDR3 has 21 residues. The CDR3 DNA reads TGTGCCACCAGCAGAGATCTCTCGGGAGGGCCCTCGGGGTCCTCCTACAATGAGCAGTTCTTC. Translating gives CATSRDLSGGPSGSSYNEQFF. Full variable domain (missing parts from reference TRBV15 and TRBJ2-1): DAMVIQNPRYQVTQFGKPVTLSCSQTLNHNVMYWYQQKSSQAPKLLFHYYDKDFNNEADTPDNFQSRRPNTSFCFLDIRSPGLGDTAMYLCATSRDLSGGPSGSSYNEQFFGPGTRLTVL.

V gene TRBV6-5 combines with J gene TRBJ1-1; 7 bases map to TRBD1. Trimming took 6 bases from V and 7 from J; bases not matched to a gene: 8. The CDR3 is 13 amino acids. Germline V CDR1 and CDR2: MNHEY, SVGAGI. CDR3 region: CASSTRGVVEAFF. In DNA, the CDR3 is TGTGCCAGCAGCACCAGGGGGGTAGTTGAAGCTTTCTTT.

This sequence joins TRBV4-3 and TRBJ2-1; possibly TRBD2 for D (5 bases). This CDR3 spans 14 amino acids. CDR1 is LGHNA and CDR2 is YSLEER in the germline V gene. Trimming pared 4 bases from V and 7 bases from J, leaving 14 bases between. CDR3 in amino acids: CASSPKRTRNEQFF. In nucleotides, the CDR3 is TGCGCCAGCAGCCCCAAAAGAACTAGGAATGAGCAGTTCTTC.

The gene calls are TRBV23-1 and TRBJ2-7; 7 nucleotides match TRBD1. TRBV23-1 is an ORF, and what it does is uncertain. The CDR3 has 16 residues. V gave up 3 bases and J gave up 5 bases; unmatched junction bases: 13. CDR3 sequence (DNA): TGCGCCAGCAGTCATAGGCTACGACAGGGTAGGAACGAGCAGTACTTC. Amino acids: CASSHRLRQGRNEQYF.

This chain links TRBV30 with TRBJ2-5; the D gene is possibly TRBD2 (6 bases). Germline V gene lookup returns CDR1 GTSNPN and CDR2 SVGIG (reference sequence). Trimming removed 0 bases at V and 4 bases at J, with 15 bases between. The CDR3 totals 15 residues. CDR3: CAWSVPQTSGETQYF. CDR3 DNA sequence: TGTGCCTGGAGTGTACCCCAGACTAGTGGAGAGACCCAGTACTTC.

The chain has TRBV5-4 and TRBJ2-3, with 13 bases lining up with TRBD2. V trimming: 4 bases; J trimming: 6 bases; junction bases outside the gene matches: 8. Germline V gene data show CDR1 as SGHNT and CDR2 as YYREEE (reference sequence). The CDR3 runs 16 residues. The CDR3 is CASSPAGLAGADTQYF. The CDR3 region has the DNA TGTGCCAGCAGCCCAGCCGGACTAGCGGGAGCCGATACGCAGTATTTT.

The chain joins TRBV5-1 to TRBJ2-7, with 7 bases that match TRBD1. This CDR3 has 13 amino acids. V lost 2 bases, J lost 6 bases, and 5 bases stayed unmatched. Germline-derived CDR1 and CDR2 are SGHRS and YFSETQ. CDR3 in amino acids: CASSLRQGGEQYF. In nucleotides, the CDR3 is TGCGCCAGCAGCTTAAGACAGGGTGGCGAGCAGTACTTC. The variable domain in full, with the rest retrieved from reference TRBV5-1 and TRBJ2-7, is KAGVTQTPRYLIKTRGQQVTLSCSPISGHRSVSWYQQTPGQGLQFLFEYFSETQRNKGNFPGRFSGRQFSNSRSEMNVSTLELGDSALYLCASSLRQGGEQYFGPGTRLTVT.

The chain uses TRBV29-1 and TRBJ2-2; maybe TRBD1 (6 bases). Germline V gene sequence: CDR1 SQVTM, CDR2 ANQGSEA. The CDR3 contains 15 residues. With 0 bases removed from V and 1 base from J, the gap between germline ends came to 9 bases. CDR3 loop: CSVEEPGQNTGELFF. The CDR3 region has the DNA TGCAGCGTTGAAGAGCCGGGACAGAACACCGGGGAGCTGTTTTTT.

V and J are TRBV28 and TRBJ1-2; D is unresolved. Trimming stripped 6 bases from V and 4 bases from J, with 12 bases between. Germline CDR1 reads MDHEN; CDR2 reads SYDVKM. This CDR3 comprises 13 residues. In DNA form, the CDR3 reads TGTGCCAGCAGGCAGGATCACGGCTATGGCTACACCTTC. Residues: CASRQDHGYGYTF.

The CDR3 loop reads CASSRDTSNTEAFF. Written as DNA, the CDR3 is TGCGCCAGCAGCCGGGACACCTCGAACACTGAAGCTTTCTTT. V is TRBV4-3 and J is TRBJ1-1; D is perhaps TRBD1 (6 bases). Trimming left V 4 bases short and J 1 base short, with 10 bases between. Per germline, CDR1 LGHNA and CDR2 YSLEER. This CDR3 region has 14 residues.

The chain employs TRBV7-6 and TRBJ2-3, with 7 bases identical to TRBD2. Unmatched junction bases numbered 8, after V lost 4 bases and J lost 4 bases. Germline V gene data show CDR1 as SGHVS and CDR2 as FNYEAQ. The CDR3 sequence is 15 residues long. The CDR3 DNA reads TGTGCCAGCAGCTCCGGACTAGTGGAGCCAGATACGCAGTATTTT. It translates to CASSSGLVEPDTQYF. The full variable domain, in which reference TRBV7-6 and TRBJ2-3 provide the parts outside the CDR3, is GAGVSQSPRYKVTKRGQDVALRCDPISGHVSLYWYRQALGQGPEFLTYFNYEAQQDKSGLPNDRFSAERPEGSISTLTIQRTEQRDSAMYRCASSSGLVEPDTQYFGPGTRLTVL.

The V gene is TRBV10-3, the J gene TRBJ2-7; TRBD2 matches at 11 bases. Germline values: CDR1 ENHRY, CDR2 SYGVKD. V was clipped by 3 bases and J by 4 bases; unmatched bases: 2. The length of the CDR3 is 14 residues. CDR3 residues: CAISETSGSYEQYF. The CDR3 DNA reads as TGTGCCATCAGTGAAACTAGCGGGAGTTACGAGCAGTACTTC.

This clone has a single count. The V and J genes are TRBV29-1 and TRBJ2-1; D unclear. Trimming removed 4 bases at V and 0 bases at J, with 10 bases between. The CDR3 has 14 residues. The germline gives CDR1 SQVTM, CDR2 ANQGSEA. CDR3 in amino acids: CSVVLWSSYNEQFF. CDR3 sequence (DNA): TGCAGCGTTGTTCTATGGAGCTCCTACAATGAGCAGTTCTTC.

The V gene is TRBV25-1, the J gene TRBJ2-3; 8 bases line up with TRBD1. The germline V gene has CDR1 MGHDK and CDR2 SYGVNS. J lost 6 bases, V lost 5 bases, and 7 bases had no gene match. The length of the CDR3 is 14 residues. This CDR3 reads CASSQPGDRDTQYF. The CDR3 nucleotides are TGTGCCAGCAGTCAGCCGGGGGACAGGGATACGCAGTATTTT.

The V call is TRBV4-1, the J call TRBJ2-5; TRBD1 aligns across 7 bases. CDR1 is MGHRA and CDR2 is YSYEKL in the germline V gene. The ends lost 0 bases at V and 3 bases at J; junction bases unmatched: 4. The CDR3 has 15 residues. This chain's CDR3 is CASSQEFGTEETQYF. For the CDR3, the DNA is TGCGCCAGCAGCCAAGAATTTGGGACAGAAGAGACCCAGTACTTC.